The clone carrying this T cell receptor beta chain was counted ten times or more. Its specificity is not known. As previously described, bulk TCR libraries were made using listed TCR primers. Using its own MiXCR run on the PCR reads, TCRdb lists one record per CDR3 protein. This table has 250,000 to 400,000 distinct CDR3 sequences, over 20% appearing once. There are 13 residues in the CDR3. Germline trimming cut 2 bases from V and 4 bases from J; bases unmatched to any gene: 1. Germline V CDR1 and CDR2: MNHNY, SVGAGI (reference sequence). This record comes from a study of molecular identifiers for immune sequencing clone quantification. Study results and caveats: For highly expanded clones, sizes could be underestimated when identical TCR molecules share a barcode.

The chain is built from TRBV6-6 and TRBJ2-7, with TRBD1 identical over 8 bases. This TCR derives from a human donor in good health. Some libraries in this study had Jurkat cell RNA spiked in. Sequencing was carried out using naive CD8+ T cells from blood, with Jurkat cell RNA spiked in. This sample's subset: FACS-sorted CD8+CD4-CCR7+CD45RA+ naive T cells. CDR3 nucleotides: TGTGCCAGCAGTTACGACAGGGGATACGAGCAGTACTTC. Encoded protein: CASSYDRGYEQYF.